Listed here are 3 T cell receptor beta chains from one sample, sequenced in a study of T cell changes during pregnancy in multiple sclerosis. The table came from immunoSEQ multiplex PCR; TCRdb's copy has only in-frame clones and leaves some out. The sample records roughly 100,000 clones, about 91% being singletons. Sequences were derived from peripheral blood, sampled after pregnancy. The receptors here all came from a female donor with multiple sclerosis, enrolled in a pregnancy study.

The V and J genes are TRBV5-1 and TRBJ2-3; 11 nucleotides line up with TRBD2. With 0 bases clipped from V and 6 bases from J, the junction kept 6 bases outside the gene matches. The CDR3 spans 16 residues. The germline V gene encodes CDR1 SGHRS and CDR2 YFSETQ. In DNA, the CDR3 is TGCGCCAGCAGCTTGGATAGCGGGGGGGCGGGCGATACGCAGTATTTT. Protein: CASSLDSGGAGDTQYF.

The chain uses TRBV29-1 and TRBJ2-2; D gene uncertain. Germline V gene sequence: CDR1 SQVTM, CDR2 ANQGSEA. This CDR3 has 14 residues. The V and J ends lost 7 bases and 0 bases respectively, with 12 bases between them. The CDR3 loop is CSAVGKSNTGELFF. The CDR3 DNA is TGCAGCGCCGTGGGCAAATCGAACACCGGGGAGCTGTTTTTT.

The table lists this clone with a count of one. The chain couples TRBV18 to TRBJ2-2; unclear D gene. The CDR3 covers 14 residues. Between the trimmed V and J ends, which lost 6 bases and 0 bases, there was a span of 8 bases. Germline values: CDR1 KGHSH, CDR2 LQKENI. CDR3 sequence: CASSQSANTGELFF. The CDR3 DNA reads TGTGCCAGCTCCCAAAGCGCGAACACCGGGGAGCTGTTTTTT.